This TCR beta chain was profiled in a study of prognosis after radiotherapy for stage I lung cancer. Study-level points and caveats: Some TCR clones were expanded. Whether these clones were tumor-specific was not determined.

Amplification of TCR beta CDR3 from genomic DNA used two-round multiplex PCR. Individual primers that were specific to each TRBV and TRBJ gene served in first-round PCR. TCRdb called the multiplex PCR reads again in MiXCR, with one record for every CDR3 protein. The table has over 30,000 distinct CDR3 sequences, 24% seen once; the top ten hold about 25%. This clonotype has a count of ten or more. Its matching antigen is unknown. The input for sequencing was PBMCs, taken before or after stereotactic body radiation therapy (not recorded which). The source of this sequence is a donor aged 50 or older with non-small cell lung cancer.

CDR3 region: CASSPILVNTIYF. The CDR3 DNA follows: TGTGCCAGCAGTCCCATATTGGTAAACACCATATATTTT. The chain carries TRBV12-3 or TRBV12-4 and TRBJ1-3; D unclear. The CDR3 consists of 13 residues. V was clipped by 5 bases and J by 6 bases, with 11 bases between them.